Shown below are 26 T cell receptor beta chains from a single sample sequenced in a study of spatial heterogeneity in lung cancer. TCRdb reprocessed the 5' RACE reads with MiXCR, giving one entry per CDR3 protein. The table has under 15,000 distinct CDR3 sequences, 3% to 5% seen once. Time point noted: sample taken at primary tumor resection. Tumor, nontumor lung or frozen PBMC supplied whole RNA, sequenced without sorting. The specimen was PBMCs, collected at surgery. All receptors derive from a male donor with early-stage non-small cell lung cancer.

This clonotype was seen ten or more times. The library was prepared for alpha chains; this beta chain is a stray read, so its frequency means little. The rearrangement joins TRBV10-3 to TRBJ2-5, with 8 bases aligning to TRBD1. The CDR3 extends over 13 amino acids. Germline-derived CDR1 and CDR2 are ENHRY and SYGVKD. With V trimmed by 10 bases and J by 4 bases, 8 bases remained unmatched. Written as DNA, the CDR3 is TGTGCCACGACGGACAGGGACGGAGAGACCCAGTACTTC. This gives the protein CATTDRDGETQYF.

This clonotype appeared many times. Being off target in a library aimed at alpha chains, this beta chain has a size of little meaning. The chain recombines TRBV12-3 or TRBV12-4 with TRBJ1-1; a possible D gene is TRBD1 (5 bases). V was pared by 4 bases and J by 1 base, with 13 bases between. The CDR3 is 15 amino acids. The CDR3 DNA follows: TGTGCCAGCAGTTCAACACAGGTATGGAACACTGAAGCTTTCTTT. This gives the protein CASSSTQVWNTEAFF.

About this clonotype: This beta chain is a stray sequence in a library constructed for alpha chains; its clone size is not meaningful. This chain joins TRBV27 and TRBJ2-5; the D call may be TRBD1 or TRBD2 (6 bases each). The CDR3 has 16 residues. The germline gives CDR1 MNHEY, CDR2 SMNVEV (reference sequence). Trimming left V 6 bases short and J 3 bases short, with 20 bases between. In DNA, the CDR3 is TGTGCCAGCAGCGAGGAGGGGGACCGCGGAAAAGAGACCCAGTACTTC. As protein: CASSEEGDRGKETQYF.

This clonotype has at least ten counts. This beta chain was picked up by a library intended for alpha chains and is off target, so its count carries little meaning. The chain employs TRBV7-6 and TRBJ1-1; 7 positions agree with TRBD1. CDR1 and CDR2 (germline): SGHVS, FNYEAQ. CDR3 length: 15 residues. V shed 5 bases and J 5 bases; nucleotides not matched to a gene: 11. CDR3 amino acids: CASSPEGGAETEAFF. The CDR3 DNA follows: TGTGCCAGCAGCCCAGAAGGGGGCGCGGAGACTGAAGCTTTCTTT.

Turning to this clonotype: This beta chain is an unintended read in a library built for alpha chains; its size means little. CDR3 region: CASTAWGLAALGTGTGELFF. CDR3 nucleotide sequence: TGTGCCAGCACCGCTTGGGGACTAGCAGCCCTCGGGACGGGAACCGGGGAGCTGTTTTTT. The gene calls are TRBV11-2 and TRBJ2-2, with 9 bases fitting TRBD2. The V gene's germline CDR1 is SGHAT and CDR2 FQNNGV. With V trimmed by 7 bases and J by 5 bases, 23 bases remained unmatched. The CDR3 runs 20 residues.

This clonotype was recorded many times. This beta chain came through as a stray read in a library set up for alpha chains, and its size says little. The V gene is TRBV5-6, the J gene TRBJ2-4, with a tentative D call TRBD2 (6 bases). V shed 0 bases and J shed 7 bases, with 14 bases lying between them. The CDR3 loop spans 15 amino acids. Germline values: CDR1 SGHDT, CDR2 YYEEEE. This CDR3 reads CASSLVGGETNIQYF. DNA for the CDR3: TGTGCCAGCAGCTTGGTTGGCGGGGAGACGAACATTCAGTACTTC.

Comment on this clonotype: A library made for alpha chains picked up this beta chain off target, so its size means little. CDR3 sequence (DNA): TGTGCCAGCAGCTTGGACAGATTCCAAGAGACCCAGTACTTC. Amino acids: CASSLDRFQETQYF. The chain couples TRBV7-2 to TRBJ2-5; a weak D match, TRBD1 (6 bases). CDR1 is SGHTA, CDR2 FQGNSA, per germline. This CDR3 has 14 residues. V was shortened by 3 bases and J by 1 base, with 9 bases between the two germline ends.

This clonotype was counted between two and nine times. This beta chain came through as a stray read in a library set up for alpha chains, and its size says little. The chain links TRBV5-6 to TRBJ2-5; D may be TRBD1 (5 bases). This CDR3 is built from 15 residues. Between the trimmed V and J ends, which lost 4 bases and 7 bases, there was a span of 20 bases. Germline V gene data show CDR1 as SGHDT and CDR2 as YYEEEE. The CDR3 here is CASSPDQGYSGTQYF. DNA for the CDR3: TGTGCCAGCAGCCCCGACCAGGGTTATTCCGGGACCCAGTACTTC.

This clonotype was picked up a small number of times. Within a library made for alpha chains, this beta chain is off target, and its count is uninformative. The DNA of the CDR3 is TGTGCCAGCAGCCAAACCGGGTTGCTTACTAGCGGGAACTCCTACGAGCAGTACTTC. This gives the protein CASSQTGLLTSGNSYEQYF. V is TRBV7-9 and J is TRBJ2-7; 10 bases are shared with TRBD2. Per the germline V gene, CDR1 is SEHNR and CDR2 is FQNEAQ (reference sequence). The CDR3 extends over 19 amino acids. The J segment lost 0 bases and the V segment lost 5 bases, leaving 16 bases of the junction unmatched.

This clonotype occurred many times. Being off target in a library aimed at alpha chains, this beta chain has a size of little meaning. J is TRBJ2-7 and V is TRBV28; D not resolved. Germline values: CDR1 MDHEN, CDR2 SYDVKM. The length of the CDR3 is 13 residues. V was clipped by 6 bases and J by 4 bases, with 13 bases between them. CDR3 sequence: CASSPPPVYEQYF. The CDR3 DNA sequence: TGTGCCAGCAGCCCCCCCCCCGTTTACGAGCAGTACTTC.

This clonotype was observed at least ten times. Since the library was made to target alpha chains, this beta chain is a stray read and its abundance is not meaningful. The chain recombines TRBV7-2 with TRBJ2-5; a weak D match, TRBD2 (7 bases). The ends were cut back, 5 bases at V and 5 bases at J, with 21 bases in the middle. The CDR3 loop spans 16 amino acids. CDR1 and CDR2 (germline): SGHTA, FQGNSA. Here the CDR3 DNA reads TGTGCCAGCAGCCCCAACCGTGCGGGGGCCGGGGAGACCCAGTACTTC. Protein product: CASSPNRAGAGETQYF.

About this clonotype itself: Since the library was made to target alpha chains, this beta chain is a stray read and its abundance is not meaningful. The J gene is TRBJ1-1, the V gene TRBV2; no clear D. This CDR3 is 12 amino acids long. Germline loops: CDR1 SNHLY, CDR2 FYNNEI. V lost 7 bases to trimming and J lost 0 bases, with 6 bases between them. The CDR3 loop reads CASIWMNTEAFF. The CDR3, as DNA: TGTGCCAGCATTTGGATGAACACTGAAGCTTTCTTT.

This clonotype came up many times. This beta chain is an off-target read within a library intended for alpha chains, so its frequency means little. The chain employs TRBV18 and TRBJ2-6, with D perhaps TRBD2 (6 bases). The CDR3 contains 20 residues. CDR1 and CDR2 from the germline V gene are KGHSH and LQKENI. Trimming pared 6 bases from V and 0 bases from J, leaving 24 bases between. The DNA of the CDR3 is TGTGCCAGCTCTCCAAATCGGGGAGGTAGCGCGTACTCTGGGGCCAACGTCCTGACTTTC. Its translation: CASSPNRGGSAYSGANVLTF.

This clonotype was seen many times. A library made for alpha chains picked up this beta chain off target, so its size means little. This chain's CDR3 is CASSSGLETQYF. Here the CDR3 DNA reads TGTGCCAGCAGCTCAGGGTTAGAGACCCAGTACTTC. V and J are TRBV7-9 and TRBJ2-5; the D gene is possibly TRBD1 (5 bases). Trimming shortened V by 4 bases and J by 4 bases, and 7 bases separated the two germline ends. Germline-derived CDR1 and CDR2 are SEHNR and FQNEAQ (reference sequence). This CDR3 has 12 amino acids.

This clonotype came up many times. Little can be read into the size of this beta chain, an off-target read in a library designed for alpha chains. The chain joins TRBV20-1 to TRBJ2-5; D perhaps matches TRBD1 (6 bases). The germline gives CDR1 DFQATT, CDR2 SNEGSKA (reference sequence). Trimming removed 6 bases from V and 5 bases from J, with 22 bases in between. The CDR3 has 15 amino acids. The DNA for the CDR3 is TGCAGTGCGGCAACCACAGGGATCGGAAGGGAGACCCAGTACTTC. Translating gives CSAATTGIGRETQYF.

This clonotype turned up a few times. This beta chain was picked up by a library intended for alpha chains and is off target, so its count carries little meaning. The rearrangement joins TRBV10-3 to TRBJ2-7; the D gene is possibly TRBD2 (6 bases). Germline V lookup: CDR1 ENHRY, CDR2 SYGVKD. V shed 4 bases and J shed 7 bases, with 14 bases lying between them. The CDR3 is 13 amino acids. The CDR3 region is CAISVTGEREQYF. The CDR3 DNA sequence: TGTGCCATCAGTGTCACGGGGGAGAGGGAGCAGTACTTC.

This clonotype was counted ten times or more. This beta chain is off target for a library built for alpha chains, so its abundance means little. V and J are TRBV6-2 or TRBV6-3 and TRBJ2-6, with D unclear. CDR1 MNHEY and CDR2 SVGEGT come from the germline V gene. This CDR3 has 17 amino acids. The V end was cut by 3 bases, the J end by 2 bases, with 14 bases between. CDR3 sequence: CASSYSGSHTGANVLTF. The CDR3, as DNA: TGTGCCAGCAGTTATTCAGGTTCCCATACTGGGGCCAACGTCCTGACTTTC.

Concerning this clonotype itself: Within a library made for alpha chains, this beta chain is off target, and its count is uninformative. The rearrangement links TRBV25-1 to TRBJ2-2; D might be TRBD1 or TRBD2, each matching 5 bases. The CDR3 is 16 amino acids. Trimming removed 3 bases at V and 4 bases at J, with 15 bases between. CDR1 and CDR2 (germline): MGHDK, SYGVNS. CDR3 sequence: CASSDLEGTGTGELFF. The CDR3 bases are TGTGCCAGCAGTGATCTAGAGGGGACGGGCACCGGGGAGCTGTTTTTT.

This clonotype appeared many times. A library prepared for alpha chains yielded this beta chain as an off-target read; its size is of little meaning. The chain carries TRBV4-3 and TRBJ2-1, with TRBD2 matching 7 bases. The V segment lost 3 bases and the J segment 8 bases; nucleotides outside the gene matches: 4. The CDR3 contains 13 residues. Germline CDR1 and CDR2: LGHNA and YSLEER. The CDR3 reads CASSHETSYEQFF. CDR3 DNA: TGCGCCAGCAGCCATGAGACTAGCTATGAGCAGTTCTTC.

This clonotype was counted a few times. This beta chain was picked up by a library intended for alpha chains and is off target, so its count carries little meaning. This rearrangement joins TRBV12-3 or TRBV12-4 to TRBJ2-3, with a tentative D call TRBD2 (6 bases). This CDR3 is built from 12 residues. Trimming stripped 1 base from V and 12 bases from J, with 11 bases between. Written as DNA, the CDR3 is TGTGCCAGCAGTTTAGAAGCGGGTACACAGTATTTT. Translation gives CASSLEAGTQYF.

With respect to this clonotype: The size of this beta chain means little, since it is a stray read in a library made for alpha chains. The chain carries TRBV11-2 and TRBJ1-4; D call uncertain. The V end lost 1 base, the J end lost 8 bases, and 8 bases lay between the germline ends. This CDR3 contains 13 residues. In germline, CDR1 is SGHAT, CDR2 FQNNGV. The CDR3 DNA follows: TGTGCCAGCAGCTTAGGGTTTGTGGAAAAACTGTTTTTT. Its protein product is CASSLGFVEKLFF.

The table lists this clonotype with many counts. Because this beta chain is a stray read in a library intended to capture alpha chains, its abundance should not be given much weight. The chain recombines TRBV19 with TRBJ2-3, with 7 bases fitting TRBD2. Looked up from germline, CDR1 is LNHDA and CDR2 is SQIVND (reference sequence). With V trimmed by 6 bases and J by 7 bases, 16 bases remained unmatched. The CDR3 is 16 residues long. The CDR3 spells CASSAGAGTLGHTQYF. In nucleotides, the CDR3 is TGTGCCAGTAGCGCTGGAGCGGGAACGCTCGGTCATACGCAGTATTTT.

Concerning this clonotype: This beta chain slipped into a library made for alpha chains as a stray read, so its size is not meaningful. The V call is TRBV24-1, the J call TRBJ2-7; D is perhaps TRBD1 (6 bases). V shed 2 bases and J shed 5 bases, with 12 bases lying between them. This CDR3 region has 14 residues. CDR1 KGHDR and CDR2 SFDVKD come from the germline V gene. The CDR3 nucleotides read TGTGCCACCAGTGATTCCACAGGGCTCGACGAGCAGTACTTC. It specifies CATSDSTGLDEQYF.

In this sample, this clonotype turned up many times. Since the library was made to target alpha chains, this beta chain is a stray read and its abundance is not meaningful. The chain uses TRBV7-2 and TRBJ1-5; a possible D gene is TRBD1 (5 bases). CDR1 SGHTA and CDR2 FQGNSA come from the germline V gene. Trimming removed 5 bases at V and 0 bases at J, with 11 bases between. This CDR3 region has 15 residues. CDR3 coding DNA: TGTGCCAGCAGCCAAACAGGTTATAGCAATCAGCCCCAGCATTTT. Its protein is CASSQTGYSNQPQHF.

At least ten counts were recorded for this clonotype. This beta chain is an unintended read in a library built for alpha chains; its size means little. The chain has TRBV6-5 and TRBJ2-1; TRBD1 matches at 10 bases. The CDR3 runs 15 residues. With 7 bases clipped from V and 10 bases from J, the junction kept 13 bases outside the gene matches. Germline CDR1 MNHEY, CDR2 SVGAGI. The CDR3 DNA reads TGTGCCAGCAAACGAGACAGGGGGCAGCGCGACGAGCAGTTCTTC. Translation gives CASKRDRGQRDEQFF.

A word on this clonotype: This beta chain is an unintended read in a library built for alpha chains; its size means little. V and J are TRBV27 and TRBJ1-5; 8 bases match TRBD1. J gave up 0 bases and V 6 bases, and 7 bases lay outside the gene matches. From germline, CDR1 is MNHEY and CDR2 SMNVEV (reference sequence). The CDR3 has 16 residues. In nucleotides, the CDR3 is TGTGCCAGCAGACAGACAGGGGCCTATAGCAATCAGCCCCAGCATTTT. Translated: CASRQTGAYSNQPQHF.